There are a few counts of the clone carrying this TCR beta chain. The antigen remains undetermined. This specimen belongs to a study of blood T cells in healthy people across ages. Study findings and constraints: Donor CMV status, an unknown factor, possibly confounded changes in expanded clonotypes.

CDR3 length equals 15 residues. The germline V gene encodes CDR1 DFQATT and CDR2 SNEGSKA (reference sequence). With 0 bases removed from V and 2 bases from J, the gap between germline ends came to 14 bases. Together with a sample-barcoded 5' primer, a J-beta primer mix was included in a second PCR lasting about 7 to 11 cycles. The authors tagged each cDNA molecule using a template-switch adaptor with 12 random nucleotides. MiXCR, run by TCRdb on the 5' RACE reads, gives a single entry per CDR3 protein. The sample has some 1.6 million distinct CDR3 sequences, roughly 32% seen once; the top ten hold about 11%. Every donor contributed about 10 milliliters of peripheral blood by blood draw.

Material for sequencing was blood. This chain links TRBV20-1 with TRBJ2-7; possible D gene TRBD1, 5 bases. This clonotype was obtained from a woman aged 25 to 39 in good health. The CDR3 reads CSARDQETVAYEQYF. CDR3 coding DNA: TGCAGTGCTAGAGATCAGGAGACAGTTGCCTACGAGCAGTACTTC.